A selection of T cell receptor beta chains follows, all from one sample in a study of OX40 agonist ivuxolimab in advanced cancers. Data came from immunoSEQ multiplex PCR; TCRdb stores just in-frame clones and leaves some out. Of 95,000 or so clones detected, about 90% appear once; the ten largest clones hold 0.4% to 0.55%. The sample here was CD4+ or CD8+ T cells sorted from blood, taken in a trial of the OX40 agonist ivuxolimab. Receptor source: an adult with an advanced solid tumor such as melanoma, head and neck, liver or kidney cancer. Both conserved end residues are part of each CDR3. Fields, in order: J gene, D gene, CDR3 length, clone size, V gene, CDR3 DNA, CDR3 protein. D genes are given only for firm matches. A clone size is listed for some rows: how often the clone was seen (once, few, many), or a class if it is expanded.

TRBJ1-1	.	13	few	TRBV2	TGTGCCAGCAGTGCAGGAGTGGACACTGAAGCTTTCTTT	CASSAGVDTEAFF
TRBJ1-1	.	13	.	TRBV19	TGTGCCAGTAGGTGGGGCTATAACACTGAAGCTTTCTTT	CASRWGYNTEAFF
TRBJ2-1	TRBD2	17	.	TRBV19	TGTGCCAGTAGTATAAGGACTAGCGGGAGTAGTTTCCATGAGCAGTTCTTC	CASSIRTSGSSFHEQFF
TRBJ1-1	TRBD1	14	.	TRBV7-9	TGTGCCAGCAGTATCCGACAGGGAAACACTGAAGCTTTCTTT	CASSIRQGNTEAFF
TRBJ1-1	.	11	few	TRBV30	TGTGCCTGGAGAGGAAACACTGAAGCTTTCTTT	CAWRGNTEAFF
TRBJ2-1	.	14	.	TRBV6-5	TGTGCCAGCACCCAGACAGGAGGGTCCAATGAGCAGTTCTTC	CASTQTGGSNEQFF
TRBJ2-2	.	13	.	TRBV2	TGTGCCAGCAGGCAGGGTGAGGTCGGGGAGCTGTTTTTT	CASRQGEVGELFF
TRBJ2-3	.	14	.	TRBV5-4	TGTGCCAGCAGCTTGTCCTCGACGACAGATACGCAGTATTTT	CASSLSSTTDTQYF
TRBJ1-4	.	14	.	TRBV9	TGTGCCAGCAGCGTAGGAGGGGCTCATGAAAAACTGTTTTTT	CASSVGGAHEKLFF
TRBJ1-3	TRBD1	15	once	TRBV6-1	TGTGCCAGCAGCTTGGACAGGGGCGGAGGAAACACCATATATTTT	CASSLDRGGGNTIYF
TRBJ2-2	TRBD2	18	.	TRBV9	TGTGCCAGCGCCCCCTCCCTTCGGGGGGACCCGAACACCGGGGAGCTGTTTTTT	CASAPSLRGDPNTGELFF
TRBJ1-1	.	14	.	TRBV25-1	TGTGCCAGCAGTGTTGGGACGGCTAACACTGAAGCTTTCTTT	CASSVGTANTEAFF
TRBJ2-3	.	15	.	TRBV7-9	TGTGCCAGCAGCTTAGACGGGGCTGGCACAGATACGCAGTATTTT	CASSLDGAGTDTQYF
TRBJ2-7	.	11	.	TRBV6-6	TGTGCCAGCAGTCGGGGTTACGAGCAGTACTTC	CASSRGYEQYF
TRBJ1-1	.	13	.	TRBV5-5	TGTGCCAGCAGCTTCCGAGGGAACACTGAAGCTTTCTTT	CASSFRGNTEAFF
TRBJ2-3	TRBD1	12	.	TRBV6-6	TGTGCCAGCAGGGACAGGGGAGATACGCAGTATTTT	CASRDRGDTQYF
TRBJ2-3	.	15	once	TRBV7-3	TGTGCCAGCAGCTTAAGGGGGACTAGCACAGATACGCAGTATTTT	CASSLRGTSTDTQYF
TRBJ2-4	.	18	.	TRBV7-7	TGTGCTAGCAGCTTAGAAAGGGTCCAGGTCGGGTCCGGAAACATTCAGTACTTC	CASSLERVQVGSGNIQYF
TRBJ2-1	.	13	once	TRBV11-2	TGTGCCAGCAGCCGGGGACTCAACAATGAGCAGTTCTTC	CASSRGLNNEQFF
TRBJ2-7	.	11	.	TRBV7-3	TGTGCCAGCAGCTCAAAATACGAGCAGTACTTC	CASSSKYEQYF
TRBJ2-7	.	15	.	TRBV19	TGTGCCAGTAGTATAGGGGACGGAAGCTCCTACGAGCAGTACTTC	CASSIGDGSSYEQYF
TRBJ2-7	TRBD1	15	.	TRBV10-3	TGTGCCATCAGTGAGTCTAGGGGACAGTCCTACGAGCAGTACTTC	CAISESRGQSYEQYF
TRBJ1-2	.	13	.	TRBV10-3	TGTGCCATCAGGGAGGCAGGGCAGGGAGGCTACACCTTC	CAIREAGQGGYTF
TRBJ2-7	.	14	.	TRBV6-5	TGTGCCAGCAGTTACTCTACTAGCTTGCGCGAGCAGTACTTC	CASSYSTSLREQYF
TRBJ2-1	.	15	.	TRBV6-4	TGTGCCAGCAGTGACAGGGGGAGCTCCTACAATGAGCAGTTCTTC	CASSDRGSSYNEQFF
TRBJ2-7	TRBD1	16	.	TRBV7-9	TGTGCCAGCAGCCGGTCCCGGGACAGAAACTCCTACGAGCAGTACTTC	CASSRSRDRNSYEQYF
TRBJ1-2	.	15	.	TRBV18	TGTGCCAGCTCACCCTATGAGGGGGTAAACTATGGCTACACCTTC	CASSPYEGVNYGYTF
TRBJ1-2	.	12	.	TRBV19	TGTGCCAGTAGTATGAGGCAGTATGGCTACACCTTC	CASSMRQYGYTF
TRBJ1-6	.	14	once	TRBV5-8	TGTGCCAGCAGCTTGGGGCGGGCAGATTCACCCCTCCACTTT	CASSLGRADSPLHF
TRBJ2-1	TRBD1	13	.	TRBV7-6	TGTGCCAGCAGCTCAGGGACAGAGAATGAGCAGTTCTTC	CASSSGTENEQFF
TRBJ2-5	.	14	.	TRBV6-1	TGTGCCAGCAGTGCAAAAGGGTTACAAGAGACCCAGTACTTC	CASSAKGLQETQYF